This T cell receptor (beta chain) was sequenced during a study of cytomegalovirus exposure and HLA in healthy donors. Study-level points and caveats: It was confirmed in vitro that a few of the CMV-associated chains were specific for CMV antigens. Later analysis found that TCR beta chains associated with HLA were more clonally expanded than other, equally common chains. In a later analysis, V- and J-gene trimming of beta chains associated with a DCLRE1C missense variant, replicated independently.

PCR used 60 Vbeta primers and 13 Jbeta primers. Some clones are missing from TCRdb's copy, which holds only in-frame ones; the method was immunoSEQ multiplex PCR. There are about 78,000 clones in the sample; approximately 72% occur only once, and roughly 10% lies in the top ten. Everyone who donated was a healthy bone marrow donor. The length of the CDR3 is 15 residues. Germline V gives CDR1 MNHEY, CDR2 SVGAGI. The ends lost 4 bases at V and 3 bases at J; junction bases unmatched: 5. Of note for this clone: Its matching antigen is unknown.

The sequence was obtained from a woman in her thirties or forties in good health and CMV-seropositive. Material for sequencing was PBMCs. The J gene is TRBJ2-5, the V gene TRBV6-5; 10 bases fit TRBD2. The CDR3 region has the DNA TGTGCCAGCAGTTTTACTAGCGGGGTGAAAGAGACCCAGTACTTC. This sequence encodes CASSFTSGVKETQYF.